A selection of T cell receptor beta chains follows, all from one sample in a study of blood T cell repertoires in COVID-19. Produced via immunoSEQ multiplex PCR; TCRdb's table is partial and in-frame only. Of about 250,000 clones detected, about 90% appear once; the ten largest clones hold roughly 4%. What was sequenced was PBMCs or T cells enriched from blood (not recorded which). The source of these receptors is a woman aged 25 to 45 with acute COVID-19. The CDR3 runs from the conserved cysteine through the conserved F or W. The order of the fields is D gene, V gene, clone size, J gene, CDR3 DNA, CDR3 protein. D genes are given only for firm matches. A row's size may be missing; if present it is once, few, many or a size class.

-	TRBV6-2/TRBV6-3	-	TRBJ2-2	TGTGCCAGCAGTTATAGGGGGACCGGGGAGCTGTTTTTT	CASSYRGTGELFF
-	TRBV5-6	-	TRBJ2-7	TGTGCCAGCAGCTTGGGCACAGGCCCCGGGGGATACTTC	CASSLGTGPGGYF
-	TRBV11-2	-	TRBJ1-6	TGTGCCAGCAGCTTAGATCTGGACAGAGATTCACCCCTCCACTTT	CASSLDLDRDSPLHF
-	TRBV4-1	-	TRBJ1-3	TGCGCCAGCAGTCCAATGAGGAGGAGGGAAACTGGAAACACCATATATTTT	CASSPMRRRETGNTIYF
-	TRBV5-8	-	TRBJ1-1	TGTGCCAGCAGCTTCCCAGGGGTAGGTGGGACTGAAGCTTTCTTT	CASSFPGVGGTEAFF
-	TRBV7-2	-	TRBJ2-3	TGTGCCAGCAGCCAGGATAGGTATACGCAGTATTTT	CASSQDRYTQYF
-	TRBV21-1	once	TRBJ2-7	TGTGCCAGCAGCAAAGTGGACGGGGGGGACTACGAGCAGTACTTC	CASSKVDGGDYEQYF
TRBD2	TRBV6-1	once	TRBJ2-3	TGTGCCAGCAGTGGAAGACTAGCGGGAGGCACAGATACGCAGTATTTT	CASSGRLAGGTDTQYF
-	TRBV6-5	-	TRBJ2-2	TGTGCCAGCAGTTACTCGGCGACAGCTGACACCGGGGAGCTGTTTTTT	CASSYSATADTGELFF
TRBD1	TRBV19	-	TRBJ1-1	TGTGCCAGTAGTACCCCGGGACAGGGCGCATCTGAAGCTTTCTTT	CASSTPGQGASEAFF
-	TRBV27	-	TRBJ1-2	TGTGCCAGCAGTTTATTAACGGGGAATGGCTACACCTTC	CASSLLTGNGYTF
TRBD2	TRBV6-2/TRBV6-3	once	TRBJ2-7	TGTGCCAGCAGCCCCGGGGGGTCCTCCTACGAGCAGTACTTC	CASSPGGSSYEQYF
-	TRBV19	-	TRBJ1-5	TGTGCCAGTAGATATACAGGGTCGTCATGGCCCCAGCATTTT	CASRYTGSSWPQHF
TRBD1	TRBV29-1	-	TRBJ1-2	TGCAGCGTTGAAAAGGGGGCATCCTATGGCTACACCTTC	CSVEKGASYGYTF
TRBD1	TRBV19	-	TRBJ1-6	TGTGCCAGTAGTATAACAGGGGGTGGGTATTCACCCCTCCACTTT	CASSITGGGYSPLHF
-	TRBV7-2	-	TRBJ2-7	TGTGCCAGCAGCCTTTGGAGGGATAGCTACGAGCAGTACTTC	CASSLWRDSYEQYF
-	TRBV7-2	-	TRBJ1-5	TGTGCCAGCAGGATGAACGCGTATAGCAATCAGCCCCAGCATTTT	CASRMNAYSNQPQHF
TRBD2	TRBV9	-	TRBJ2-2	TGTGCCAGCAGCCGGGGGGGTTCCACCGGGGAGCTGTTTTTT	CASSRGGSTGELFF
TRBD1	TRBV6-5	few	TRBJ1-1	TGTGCCACCACCGGGGGGACAGGGGCGAACACTGAAGCTTTCTTT	CATTGGTGANTEAFF
TRBD1	TRBV11-2	-	TRBJ2-7	TGTGCCAGCAGCTTAGAGCGAGGGGGCGCGTCCGAGCAGTACTTC	CASSLERGGASEQYF
TRBD1	TRBV25-1	-	TRBJ1-5	TGTGCCAGCAGTGCAGGGGACAGGGTCAATCAGCCCCAGCATTTT	CASSAGDRVNQPQHF
-	TRBV9	-	TRBJ1-1	TGTGCCAGCAGCGTAGAGGCAGCCCTAGGCACTGAAGCTTTCTTT	CASSVEAALGTEAFF
TRBD2	TRBV7-9	-	TRBJ2-5	TGTGCCAGCAGCTTAGGACTAGCGGGGGAACAAGAGACCCAGTACTTC	CASSLGLAGEQETQYF
-	TRBV11-2	-	TRBJ2-2	TGTGCCAGCAGCTTAGTGGTTTTGGCGGGGACCGGGGAGCTGTTTTTT	CASSLVVLAGTGELFF
TRBD1	TRBV29-1	-	TRBJ2-5	TGCAGCTCGTGGACAGGACGCGAGACCCAGTACTTC	CSSWTGRETQYF
TRBD1	TRBV10-2	-	TRBJ1-4	TGCGCCAGCAGCCGGACGGGACAGGGTGCAACTAATGAAAAACTGTTTTTT	CASSRTGQGATNEKLFF
TRBD2	TRBV10-3	-	TRBJ2-3	TGTGCCATCAGGAGACTAGCGGGGGGCACAGATACGCAGTATTTT	CAIRRLAGGTDTQYF
-	TRBV7-2	-	TRBJ2-7	TGTGCCAGCAGCTCAACCTACGAGCAGTACTTC	CASSSTYEQYF